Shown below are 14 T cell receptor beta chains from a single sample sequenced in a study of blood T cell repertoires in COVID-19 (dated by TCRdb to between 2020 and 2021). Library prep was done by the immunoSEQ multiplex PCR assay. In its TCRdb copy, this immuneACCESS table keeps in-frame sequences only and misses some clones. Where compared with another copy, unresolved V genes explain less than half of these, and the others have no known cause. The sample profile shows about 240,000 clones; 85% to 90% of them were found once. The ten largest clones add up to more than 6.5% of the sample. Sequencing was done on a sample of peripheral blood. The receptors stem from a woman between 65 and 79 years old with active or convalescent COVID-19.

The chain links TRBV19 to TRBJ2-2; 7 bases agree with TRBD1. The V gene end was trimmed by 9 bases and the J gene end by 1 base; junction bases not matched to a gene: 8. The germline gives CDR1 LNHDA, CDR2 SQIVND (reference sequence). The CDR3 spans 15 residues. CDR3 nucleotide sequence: TGTGCCAGCCGTACAGGGGACCTGAACACCGGGGAGCTGTTTTTT. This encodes CASRTGDLNTGELFF.

CDR3: CASSRLAGITDTQYF. The CDR3 DNA sequence: TGTGCCAGCAGTCGACTAGCGGGGATCACAGATACGCAGTATTTT. The chain has TRBV27 and TRBJ2-3; 11 bases are shared with TRBD2. The V gene end was trimmed by 5 bases and the J gene end by 2 bases; junction bases not matched to a gene: 3. The CDR3 length is 15 residues. Per germline, CDR1 MNHEY and CDR2 SMNVEV (reference sequence).

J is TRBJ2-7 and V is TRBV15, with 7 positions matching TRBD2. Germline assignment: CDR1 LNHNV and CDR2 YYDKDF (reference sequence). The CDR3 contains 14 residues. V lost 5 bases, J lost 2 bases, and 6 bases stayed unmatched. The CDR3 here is CATSDLGTTYEQYF. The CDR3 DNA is TGTGCCACCAGCGACTTAGGGACTACCTACGAGCAGTACTTC.

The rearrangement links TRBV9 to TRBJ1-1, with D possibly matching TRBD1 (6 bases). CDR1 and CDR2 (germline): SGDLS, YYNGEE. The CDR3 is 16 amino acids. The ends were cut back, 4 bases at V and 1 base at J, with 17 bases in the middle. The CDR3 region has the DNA TGTGCCAGCAGCACCCAACCCCAGGGGAGGAACACTGAAGCTTTCTTT. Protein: CASSTQPQGRNTEAFF.

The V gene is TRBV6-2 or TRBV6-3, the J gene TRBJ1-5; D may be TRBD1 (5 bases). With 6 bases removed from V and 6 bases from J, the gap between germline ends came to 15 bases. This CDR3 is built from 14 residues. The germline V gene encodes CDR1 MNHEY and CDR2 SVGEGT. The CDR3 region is CASSSTVFIQPQHF. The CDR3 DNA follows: TGTGCCAGCAGCTCGACAGTATTTATTCAGCCCCAGCATTTT.

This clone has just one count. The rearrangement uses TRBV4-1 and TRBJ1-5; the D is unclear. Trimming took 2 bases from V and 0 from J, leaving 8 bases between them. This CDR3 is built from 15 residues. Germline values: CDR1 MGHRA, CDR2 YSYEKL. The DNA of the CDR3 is TGCGCCAGCAGCCAATTAGAGTATAGCAATCAGCCCCAGCATTTT. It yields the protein CASSQLEYSNQPQHF.

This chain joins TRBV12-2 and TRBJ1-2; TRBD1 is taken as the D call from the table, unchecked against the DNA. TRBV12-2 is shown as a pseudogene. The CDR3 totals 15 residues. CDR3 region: CASRSDGGPNYGYTF. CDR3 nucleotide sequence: TGTGCAAGTCGCTCCGATGGGGGCCCTAACTATGGCTACACCTTC.

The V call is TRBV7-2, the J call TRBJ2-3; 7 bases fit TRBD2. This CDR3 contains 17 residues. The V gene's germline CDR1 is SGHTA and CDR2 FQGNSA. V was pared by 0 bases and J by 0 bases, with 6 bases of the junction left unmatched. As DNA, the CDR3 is TGTGCCAGCAGCTTAGCGTATGGCGGGGGAAGCACAGATACGCAGTATTTT. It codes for CASSLAYGGGSTDTQYF. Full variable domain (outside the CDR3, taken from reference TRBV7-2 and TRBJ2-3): GAGVSQSPSNKVTEKGKDVELRCDPISGHTALYWYRQSLGQGLEFLIYFQGNSAPDKSGLPSDRFSAERTGGSVSTLTIQRTQQEDSAVYLCASSLAYGGGSTDTQYFGPGTRLTVL.

The CDR3 coding sequence is TGTGCCAGCAGCCAAGAAATGCAGGGCTTATTCTCTGGGGCCAACGTCCTGACTTTC. It translates to CASSQEMQGLFSGANVLTF. The J gene is TRBJ2-6, the V gene TRBV3-1 (or the pseudogene TRBV3-2); D is possibly TRBD1 (5 bases). The CDR3 has 19 amino acids. Germline CDR1 reads LGHDT; CDR2 reads YNNKEL (reference sequence). V lost 0 bases to trimming and J lost 0 bases, with 15 bases between them.

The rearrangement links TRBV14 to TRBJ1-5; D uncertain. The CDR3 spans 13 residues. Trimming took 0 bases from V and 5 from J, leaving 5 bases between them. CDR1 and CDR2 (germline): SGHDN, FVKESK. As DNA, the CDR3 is TGTGCCAGCAGCCAAGATCGGGATCAGCCCCAGCATTTT. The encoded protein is CASSQDRDQPQHF.

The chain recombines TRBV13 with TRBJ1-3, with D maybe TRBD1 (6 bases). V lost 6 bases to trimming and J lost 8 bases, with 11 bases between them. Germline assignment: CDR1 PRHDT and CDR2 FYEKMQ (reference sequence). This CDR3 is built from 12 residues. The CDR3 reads CASRIGGDTIYF. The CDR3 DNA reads TGTGCCAGCAGGATAGGGGGGGACACCATATATTTT.

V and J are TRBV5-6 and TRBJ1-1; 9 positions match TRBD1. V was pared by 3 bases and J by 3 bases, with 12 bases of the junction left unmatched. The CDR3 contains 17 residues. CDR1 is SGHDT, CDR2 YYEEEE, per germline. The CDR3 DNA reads TGTGCCAGCAGCTCCGGGACAGGGCTTCATACGGACACTGAAGCTTTCTTT. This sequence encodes CASSSGTGLHTDTEAFF.

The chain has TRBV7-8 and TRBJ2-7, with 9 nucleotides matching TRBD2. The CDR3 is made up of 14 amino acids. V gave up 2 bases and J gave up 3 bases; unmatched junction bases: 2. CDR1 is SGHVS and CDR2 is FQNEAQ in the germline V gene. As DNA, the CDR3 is TGTGCCAGCAGCTTACTTAGCGGGGGCTACGAGCAGTACTTC. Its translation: CASSLLSGGYEQYF.

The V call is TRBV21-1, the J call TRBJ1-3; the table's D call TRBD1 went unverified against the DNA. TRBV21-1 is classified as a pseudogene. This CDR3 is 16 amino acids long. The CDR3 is CASSNGVRQGGDTIYF. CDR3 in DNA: TGTGCCAGCAGCAACGGGGTGAGACAGGGCGGAGACACCATATATTTT.